This T cell receptor (beta chain) was found in a study of T-cell memory formation after mild COVID-19. Across the whole study: Clusters were largely donor specific. Study-level results: Contracting CD8+ clones were enriched in EMRA, CD4+ mainly in CM and EM. Day 15 to 85 contracting clones showed balanced CD4/CD8; day 15 to 37 expanders favored CD4+.

A word on this clonotype: The antigen is not known.

Using constant-segment primers, 5'RACE produced TCR alpha and TCR beta cDNA libraries carrying sample barcodes and UMIs. Each CDR3 protein gets one entry after TCRdb re-called the 5' RACE reads with MiXCR. The profile shows hundreds of thousands of distinct CDR3 sequences, around 19% of them singletons. Trimming pared 1 base from V and 3 bases from J, leaving 7 bases between. Germline V gene sequence: CDR1 SGHRS, CDR2 YFSETQ. The CDR3 runs to 14 residues. The sequence was obtained from a man aged 18 to 29 who had mild COVID-19 (a few samples of this study predate the infection). Cell type and time point are not known. The J gene is TRBJ2-2, the V gene TRBV5-1; D is perhaps TRBD1 (5 bases). The sample was PBMCs or a T cell subset sorted from them (not recorded which). Written as DNA, the CDR3 is TGCGCCAGCAGCTTGAGCAGGGACACCGGGGAGCTGTTTTTT. It specifies CASSLSRDTGELFF.